The 11 T cell receptor beta chains below come from one sample, sequenced in a study of shared clonotypes between healthy human individuals. CD45RO-negative, CCR7-selected cells formed the naive CD8 fraction, which excluded terminally differentiated effector memory CD45RA+ cells. Measured with immunoSEQ multiplex PCR; TCRdb has only the in-frame clones, and not every one. The table lists about 870,000 clones, 85% to 95% of them singletons. The sample was naive CD8+ T cells sorted from blood. These receptors originate from a man under 40 in good health.

A note on this clone: Other nucleotide sequences in the sample specify the same CDR3. The chain has TRBV11-2 and TRBJ1-1; possibly TRBD1 for D (6 bases). Deletions cut 3 bases from V and 1 base from J, with 6 bases between. This CDR3 has 13 amino acids. Germline lookup yields CDR1 SGHAT and CDR2 FQNNGV. CDR3 bases: TGTGCCAGCAGCTTGACAGGGAACACTGAAGCTTTCTTT. This gives the protein CASSLTGNTEAFF.

Concerning this clone itself: This same CDR3 is encoded by further DNA sequences in the sample. The chain carries TRBV7-9 and TRBJ2-7, with TRBD1 matching 9 bases. J was trimmed by 4 bases and V by 3 bases; bases with no gene match: 4. CDR3 length: 14 amino acids. The germline CDR1 and CDR2 sequences are SEHNR and FQNEAQ (reference sequence). The DNA of the CDR3 is TGTGCCAGCAGCTTTCGGACAGGGGATTACGAGCAGTACTTC. Translating gives CASSFRTGDYEQYF.

The CDR3 bases are TGTGCCAGCAGTTTTTTTGGGGGTAACTATGGCTACACCTTC. It specifies CASSFFGGNYGYTF. This chain uses TRBV27 with TRBJ1-2, with a weak D call TRBD1 (5 bases). The V end lost 3 bases, the J end lost 1 base, and 9 bases lay between the germline ends. The CDR3 has 14 residues. Looked up from germline, CDR1 is MNHEY and CDR2 is SMNVEV (reference sequence).

The chain has TRBV7-2 and TRBJ2-7; the D is unclear. Between the trimmed V and J ends, which lost 3 bases and 2 bases, there was a span of 8 bases. Germline V gene data show CDR1 as SGHTA and CDR2 as FQGNSA. The CDR3 totals 13 residues. The CDR3 spells CASSFRQAYEQYF. CDR3 in DNA: TGTGCCAGCAGCTTTCGCCAGGCCTACGAGCAGTACTTC.

The chain carries TRBV19 and TRBJ1-5; tentatively, D is TRBD1 (5 bases). The CDR3 is made up of 15 amino acids. Germline values: CDR1 LNHDA, CDR2 SQIVND (reference sequence). V lost 5 bases and J 3 bases, leaving 14 bases between the germline ends. CDR3 sequence (DNA): TGTGCCAGTAGTTCAGGGATTTTCCTCAATCAGCCCCAGCATTTT. Translated: CASSSGIFLNQPQHF.

The table lists this clone with a few counts. This rearrangement joins TRBV28 to TRBJ2-7, with D hard to call. The CDR3 length is 12 residues. V was clipped by 5 bases and J by 3 bases, with 8 bases between them. CDR1 and CDR2 (germline): MDHEN, SYDVKM. The CDR3 is CASSRADYEQYF. The CDR3 region has the DNA TGTGCCAGCAGTAGGGCGGACTACGAGCAGTACTTC.

This chain uses TRBV14 with TRBJ2-7; D is unclear. Germline CDR1 reads SGHDN; CDR2 reads FVKESK. Trimming pared 1 base from V and 7 bases from J, leaving 11 bases between. There are 13 residues in the CDR3. The DNA of the CDR3 is TGTGCCAGCAGCCAAGGAGCCTTCTGGGAGCAGTACTTC. It translates to CASSQGAFWEQYF.

The chain is built from TRBV28 and TRBJ2-7, with TRBD1 matching over 10 bases. V lost 5 bases to trimming and J lost 2 bases; unmatched junction nucleotides: 6. This CDR3 contains 15 residues. Germline V lookup: CDR1 MDHEN, CDR2 SYDVKM. CDR3 amino acids: CASSPGTGATYEQYF. CDR3 nucleotides: TGTGCCAGCAGTCCTGGGACAGGGGCGACCTACGAGCAGTACTTC.

V gene TRBV2 combines with J gene TRBJ2-1; 7 positions agree with TRBD1. V shed 5 bases and J 8 bases; nucleotides not matched to a gene: 15. Per germline, CDR1 SNHLY and CDR2 FYNNEI. CDR3 length: 16 residues. In nucleotides, the CDR3 is TGTGCCAGCAGTCCTGGACAGGATTTGTTTACAGATGAGCAGTTCTTC. It is translated as CASSPGQDLFTDEQFF.

CDR3 coding DNA: TGTGCCAGTAGTGCCGGACTAGCGGGAACTCCTTCCTACGAGCAGTACTTC. As protein: CASSAGLAGTPSYEQYF. J is TRBJ2-7 and V is TRBV19, with 12 bases aligning to TRBD2. Germline assignment: CDR1 LNHDA and CDR2 SQIVND (reference sequence). The trim removed 5 bases at V and 1 base at J, leaving 9 bases unmatched. This CDR3 is built from 17 residues. Together with reference TRBV19 and TRBJ2-7, the CDR3 gives the full variable domain: DGGITQSPKYLFRKEGQNVTLSCEQNLNHDAMYWYRQDPGQGLRLIYYSQIVNDFQKGDIAEGYSVSREKKESFPLTVTSAQKNPTAFYLCASSAGLAGTPSYEQYFGPGTRLTVT.

The chain links TRBV28 to TRBJ2-1; TRBD2 aligns across 10 bases. In germline, CDR1 is MDHEN, CDR2 SYDVKM. The CDR3 extends over 14 amino acids. Trimming removed 2 bases from V and 8 bases from J; junction bases left unmatched: 3. The CDR3 DNA reads TGTGCCAGCAGTTTACGGCTAGCGGGAGATGAGCAGTTCTTC. This codes for CASSLRLAGDEQFF.